These T cell receptor beta chains were read from a single sample in a study of Ad26.COV2.S vaccination and SARS-CoV-2 variants. Repertoires were generated with immunoSEQ multiplex PCR, while TCRdb's copy carries only in-frame clones and drops some. The sample lists roughly 460,000 clones, 80% to 90% occurring once. The sample consisted of peripheral blood, taken in a trial of Ad26.COV2.S vaccine versus placebo. These TCRs come from a person between 18 and 65 years old who received the Ad26.COV2.S COVID-19 vaccine or a placebo. Both conserved end residues are part of each CDR3. The D gene is left open where the match is weak. Only some rows state a clone size, as once, few, many or a class for expanded clones.

j_call,v_call,d_call,clone_size,cdr3_nt,cdr3_aa
TRBJ2-1,TRBV4-1,TRBD1,NA,TGCGCCAGCAGCCAACCTGACTTATCCGGGACAGCCGAGAAAGGAGCCTACAATGAGCAGTTCTTC,CASSQPDLSGTAEKGAYNEQFF
TRBJ2-7,TRBV28,TRBD2,NA,TGTGCCAGCAGTTTTTCCCTAAGGGCCACTAGCGGTGTGGAGCAGTACTTC,CASSFSLRATSGVEQYF
TRBJ1-2,TRBV4-1,TRBD1,NA,TGCGCCAGCAGGCCCGGGACAGGGGAGAGATTCTATGGCTACACCTTC,CASRPGTGERFYGYTF
TRBJ2-2,TRBV7-9,TRBD2,NA,TGTGCCAGCAGCTCGGCCCGCCTTAGCGGGGGGCGGAACACCGGGGAGCTGTTTTTT,CASSSARLSGGRNTGELFF
TRBJ2-2,TRBV6-5,TRBD1,NA,TGTGCCGGGAACAGGGGTATCGTGGCCGGGGAGCTGTTTTTT,CAGNRGIVAGELFF
TRBJ2-1,TRBV28,TRBD2,NA,TGTGCCAGCAGTTTAATTTTCGCTAGCGGGACCCTCAATGAGCAGTTCTTC,CASSLIFASGTLNEQFF
TRBJ1-5,TRBV5-1,TRBD1,few,TGCGCCAGCAGCCCGGGACAGGGCGATCAGCCCCAGCATTTT,CASSPGQGDQPQHF
TRBJ2-7,TRBV29-1,TRBD1,NA,TGCAGCGTGGGACAGTTGGACGAGCAGTACTTC,CSVGQLDEQYF
TRBJ2-1,TRBV9,NA,NA,TGTGCCAGCAGCGTAGGTTCTGGCATTGAGCAGTTCTTC,CASSVGSGIEQFF
TRBJ1-2,TRBV5-1,NA,NA,TGCGCCAGCAGCTTGGCTGTAGGGACCGGGGGCTACACCTTC,CASSLAVGTGGYTF
TRBJ2-4,TRBV5-1,NA,NA,TGCGCCAGCAGCTCCGGGGGATGGGCCAAAAACATTCAGTACTTC,CASSSGGWAKNIQYF
TRBJ2-3,TRBV5-1,NA,NA,TGCGCCAGCAGCCGGACAGTAGGAACGGGGGATACGCAGTATTTT,CASSRTVGTGDTQYF
TRBJ1-5,TRBV9,TRBD1,once,TGTGCCAGCAGCGGCGGGACAGGGGATCAGCCCCAGCATTTT,CASSGGTGDQPQHF
TRBJ2-3,TRBV6-5,NA,once,TGTGCCAGCAGGACAACAGGGAGTAATACGCAGTATTTT,CASRTTGSNTQYF
TRBJ2-5,TRBV24-1,NA,NA,TGTGCCACCAGTGACCCAGGGGGGTCTATCGGGGAGACCCAGTACTTC,CATSDPGGSIGETQYF
TRBJ1-2,TRBV28,NA,NA,TGTGCCAGCAGTTCCACTATTGGGGGGTGGGGCTATGGCTACACCTTC,CASSSTIGGWGYGYTF
TRBJ2-4,TRBV6-5,NA,NA,TGTGCCAGCAGAGTAGGGTCGGTAAACATTCAGTACTTC,CASRVGSVNIQYF
TRBJ1-2,TRBV6-2/TRBV6-3,TRBD1,NA,TGTGCCAGCAGTTACTCGGGATCGGACAGGATAATCTATGGCTACACCTTC,CASSYSGSDRIIYGYTF
TRBJ2-5,TRBV3-1/TRBV3-2,NA,NA,TGTGCCAGCAGCCAAGGGCCCGCTTCGGGGGAGACCCAGTACTTC,CASSQGPASGETQYF
TRBJ2-2,TRBV24-1,TRBD1,NA,TGTGCCACCAGTGTGGGACCGGGACAGGGGAACACCGGGGAGCTGTTTTTT,CATSVGPGQGNTGELFF
TRBJ1-4,TRBV30,NA,NA,TGTGCCTGGACGTCCGACATTGCGCGTGAAAAACTGTTTTTT,CAWTSDIAREKLFF
TRBJ1-4,TRBV19,NA,NA,TGTGCCAGTAGTGACGTCTCTTACGAAACTAATGAAAAACTGTTTTTT,CASSDVSYETNEKLFF
TRBJ2-7,TRBV7-9,NA,NA,TGTGCCAGCAGCTTAGAGTCAACCTCCTACGAGCAGTACTTC,CASSLESTSYEQYF
TRBJ2-5,TRBV18,TRBD2,NA,TGTGCCAGCTCACCACAGGGCCAGGTGCCGGGGGGCCAGTACTTC,CASSPQGQVPGGQYF
TRBJ2-5,TRBV7-2,NA,once,TGTGCCAGCAGCTTAGTGGGGGGGCTCAAAGAGACCCAGTACTTC,CASSLVGGLKETQYF
TRBJ1-2,TRBV6-6,TRBD1,NA,TGTGCCAGCAGTCCAGGAGGGACAGGGGGCAGGAGTCAAGGCTATGGCTACACCTTC,CASSPGGTGGRSQGYGYTF
TRBJ1-1,TRBV6-6,NA,once,TGTGCCAGCAGTTACGGAAGGGCGAACACTGAAGCTTTCTTT,CASSYGRANTEAFF
TRBJ2-3,TRBV18,NA,NA,TGTGCCAGCTCTCCTGACCAGTTAGATACGCAGTATTTT,CASSPDQLDTQYF
TRBJ1-4,TRBV28,TRBD1,NA,TGTGCCAGCAGACCCTACAGGGGAGGGCTGTTTTTT,CASRPYRGGLFF
TRBJ2-7,TRBV6-5,TRBD2,once,TGTGCCAGCAGTTTAACTAGCGGGACCGCCTACGAGCAGTACTTC,CASSLTSGTAYEQYF
TRBJ1-1,TRBV5-1,NA,NA,TGCGCCAGCAGCTTCAGATCGGCAGACACTGAAGCTTTCTTT,CASSFRSADTEAFF
TRBJ1-5,TRBV19,NA,once,TGTGCCAGTAGTGTCCCCGTGGGGGGGGCCGTTCAGCCCCAGCATTTT,CASSVPVGGAVQPQHF